The clone carrying this T cell receptor beta chain was detected a few times. Its antigen is as yet unknown. The J segment lost 3 bases and the V segment lost 3 bases, leaving 10 bases of the junction unmatched. Germline V CDR1 and CDR2: SQVTM, ANQGSEA. The CDR3 length is 15 residues. The data were obtained in a study of T-cell reconstitution after alpha-beta-depleted transplantation in children. Molecular barcoding with unique molecular identifiers was used for the TCRbeta library. TCRdb reprocessed the PCR reads with MiXCR, giving one entry per CDR3 protein. The sample consists of about 200,000 distinct CDR3 sequences, just under 6.5% of them appearing once. General study results and limits: In some patients, recipient T cells and intrathymic progenitors surviving conditioning explained high day-60 diversity. After transplant, at about two months, alpha-beta T cells were reportedly derived from several hundred expanded graft clones. T-cell numbers and diversity, one year after transplant, stemmed largely from T cells that were newly produced.

This chain links TRBV29-1 with TRBJ2-7; 8 nucleotides align to TRBD1. The clonotype was recovered from a girl less than two years old with combined immunodeficiency, due to receive a stem cell transplant. The sample here was PBMCs, taken before TCRalphabeta/CD19-depleted stem cell transplant. CDR3 in amino acids: CSVEGTGRSGYEQYF. CDR3 bases: TGCAGCGTTGAGGGGACAGGACGTTCAGGCTACGAGCAGTACTTC.